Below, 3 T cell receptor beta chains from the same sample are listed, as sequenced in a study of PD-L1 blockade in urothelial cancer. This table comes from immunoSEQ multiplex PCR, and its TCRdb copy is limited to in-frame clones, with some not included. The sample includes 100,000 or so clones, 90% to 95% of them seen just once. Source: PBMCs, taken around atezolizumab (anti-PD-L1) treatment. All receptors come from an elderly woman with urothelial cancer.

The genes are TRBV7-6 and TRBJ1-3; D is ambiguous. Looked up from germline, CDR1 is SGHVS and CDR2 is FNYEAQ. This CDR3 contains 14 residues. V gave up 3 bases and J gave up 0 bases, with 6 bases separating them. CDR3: CASSFSVSGNTIYF. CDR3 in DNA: TGTGCCAGCAGCTTCTCCGTCTCTGGAAACACCATATATTTT.

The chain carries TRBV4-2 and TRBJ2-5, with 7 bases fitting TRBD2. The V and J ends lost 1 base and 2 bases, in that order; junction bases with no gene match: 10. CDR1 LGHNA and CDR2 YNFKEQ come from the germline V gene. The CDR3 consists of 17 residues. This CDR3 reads CASSQAGPIGGQETQYF. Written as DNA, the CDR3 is TGTGCCAGCAGCCAAGCCGGACCGATCGGGGGGCAAGAGACCCAGTACTTC.

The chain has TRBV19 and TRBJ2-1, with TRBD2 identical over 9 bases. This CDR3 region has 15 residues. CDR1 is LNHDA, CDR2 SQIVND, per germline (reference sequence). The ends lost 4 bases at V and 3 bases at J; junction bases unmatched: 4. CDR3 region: CASSTPAGGYNEQFF. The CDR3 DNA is TGTGCCAGTAGTACCCCAGCGGGAGGCTACAATGAGCAGTTCTTC. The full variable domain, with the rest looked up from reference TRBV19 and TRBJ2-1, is DGGITQSPKYLFRKEGQNVTLSCEQNLNHDAMYWYRQDPGQGLRLIYYSQIVNDFQKGDIAEGYSVSREKKESFPLTVTSAQKNPTAFYLCASSTPAGGYNEQFFGPGTRLTVL.